Listed here is a single T cell receptor beta chain. PCR primers comprised 60 Vbeta and 13 Jbeta primers. Using immunoSEQ multiplex PCR, the repertoire was profiled, and TCRdb retains in-frame clones only, with some absent. The table lists 200,000 or so clones, over 75% of them singletons. These data originate in a study of cytomegalovirus exposure and HLA in healthy donors. The CDR3 consists of 13 residues. The trim removed 4 bases at V and 7 bases at J, leaving 5 bases unmatched. Germline lookup yields CDR1 SGHTA and CDR2 FQGTGA. The rearrangement joins TRBV7-3 to TRBJ1-2; 8 nucleotides agree with TRBD1. The TCR comes from a girl under two years old in good health and CMV-seronegative. The sample consisted of PBMCs. DNA for the CDR3: TGTGCCAGCAGCTCCCAGGACAGGGTTGGCTACACCTTC. Protein product: CASSSQDRVGYTF. The variable domain in full, with the rest retrieved from reference TRBV7-3 and TRBJ1-2, is GAGVSQTPSNKVTEKGKYVELRCDPISGHTALYWYRQSLGQGPEFLIYFQGTGAADDSGLPNDRFFAVRPEGSVSTLKIQRTERGDSAVYLCASSSQDRVGYTFGSGTRLTVV.